The subject of this entry is one T cell receptor (beta chain). This CDR3 region has 14 residues. Germline V CDR1 and CDR2: SGHRS, YFSETQ. V lost 0 bases and J lost 8, with 14 bases in between. This sample is drawn from a study of T cell changes during pregnancy in multiple sclerosis. Using immunoSEQ multiplex PCR, the repertoire was profiled, and TCRdb retains in-frame clones only, with some absent. Of approximately 100,000 clones listed, around 90% are singletons. The TCR sequence derives from a female donor with multiple sclerosis, enrolled in a pregnancy study. The material was peripheral blood, obtained after pregnancy. This sequence joins TRBV5-1 and TRBJ1-2; the D gene is possibly TRBD1 (5 bases). The DNA for the CDR3 is TGCGCCAGCAGCTTGGCCCAGGGAGGAACCGGCTACACCTTC. This gives the protein CASSLAQGGTGYTF.